This T cell receptor (beta chain) was recorded in a study of long-term antiretroviral therapy in people with HIV. General study results and limits: The study found narrower CDR3 length ranges in HIV repertoires than in controls. The clones with expansion before ART were dominant in the repertoire at all time points.

At the survey level, the v3.0 immunoSEQ assay was run. Using immunoSEQ multiplex PCR, the repertoire was profiled, and TCRdb retains in-frame clones only, with some absent. The sample records some 17,000 clones, 80% being singletons. By share, this clone ranks as medium-sized. The target antigen is unknown. The V gene lost 7 bases and the J gene lost 3 bases, with 15 bases spanning the gap. Looked up from germline, CDR1 is MNHEY and CDR2 is SMNVEV (reference sequence). The CDR3 loop spans 14 amino acids. The TCR was taken from a man in his late teens or twenties with HIV. This sequence joins TRBV27 and TRBJ1-1; tentative D call: TRBD1 (6 bases). The sample here was unsorted PBMCs, taken 0.1 years before starting antiretroviral therapy. The CDR3 nucleotides read TGTGCCAGCATCAGAAGGGGGAGGGACACTGAAGCTTTCTTT. This translates into CASIRRGRDTEAFF.